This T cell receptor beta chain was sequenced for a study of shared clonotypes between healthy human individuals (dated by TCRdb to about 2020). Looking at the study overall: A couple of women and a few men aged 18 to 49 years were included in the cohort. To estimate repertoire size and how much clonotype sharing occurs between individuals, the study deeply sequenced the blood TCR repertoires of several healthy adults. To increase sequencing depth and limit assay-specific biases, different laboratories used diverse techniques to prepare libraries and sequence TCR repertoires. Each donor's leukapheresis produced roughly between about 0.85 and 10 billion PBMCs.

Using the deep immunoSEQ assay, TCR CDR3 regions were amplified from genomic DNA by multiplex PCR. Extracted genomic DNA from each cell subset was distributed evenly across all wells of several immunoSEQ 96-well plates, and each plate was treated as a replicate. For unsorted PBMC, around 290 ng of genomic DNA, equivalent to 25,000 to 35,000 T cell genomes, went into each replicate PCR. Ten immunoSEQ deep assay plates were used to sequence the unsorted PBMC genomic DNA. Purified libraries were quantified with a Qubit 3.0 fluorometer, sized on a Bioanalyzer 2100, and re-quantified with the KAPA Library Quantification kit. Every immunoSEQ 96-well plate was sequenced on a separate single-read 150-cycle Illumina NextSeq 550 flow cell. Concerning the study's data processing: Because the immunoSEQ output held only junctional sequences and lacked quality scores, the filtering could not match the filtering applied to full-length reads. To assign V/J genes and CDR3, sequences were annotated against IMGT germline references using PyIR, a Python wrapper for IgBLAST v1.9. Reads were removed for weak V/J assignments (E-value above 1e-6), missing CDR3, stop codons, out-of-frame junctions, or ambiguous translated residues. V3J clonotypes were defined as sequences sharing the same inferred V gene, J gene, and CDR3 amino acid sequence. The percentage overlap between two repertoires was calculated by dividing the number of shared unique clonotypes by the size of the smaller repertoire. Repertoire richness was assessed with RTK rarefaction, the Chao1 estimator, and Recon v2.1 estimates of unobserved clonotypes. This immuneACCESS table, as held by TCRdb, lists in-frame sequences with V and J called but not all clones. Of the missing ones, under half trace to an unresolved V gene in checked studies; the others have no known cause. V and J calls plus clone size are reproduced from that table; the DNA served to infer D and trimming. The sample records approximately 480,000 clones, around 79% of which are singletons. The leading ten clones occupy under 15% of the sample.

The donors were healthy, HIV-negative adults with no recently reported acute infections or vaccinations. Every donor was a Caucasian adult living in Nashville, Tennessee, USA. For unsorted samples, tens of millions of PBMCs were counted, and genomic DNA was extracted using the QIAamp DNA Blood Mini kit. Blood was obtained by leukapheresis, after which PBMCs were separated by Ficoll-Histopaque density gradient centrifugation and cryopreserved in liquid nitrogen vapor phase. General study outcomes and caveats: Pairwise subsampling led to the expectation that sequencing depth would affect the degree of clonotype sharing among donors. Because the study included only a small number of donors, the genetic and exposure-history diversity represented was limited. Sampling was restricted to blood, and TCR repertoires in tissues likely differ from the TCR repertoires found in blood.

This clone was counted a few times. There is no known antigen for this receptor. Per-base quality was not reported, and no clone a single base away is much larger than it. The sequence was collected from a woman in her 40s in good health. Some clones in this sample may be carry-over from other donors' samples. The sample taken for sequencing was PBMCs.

The CDR3 amino acid sequence is: CASSPGTGGGEQFF. Here is the DNA: TGTGCCAGCAGTCCCGGGACAGGGGGCGGTGAGCAGTTCTTC. This chain joins TRBV28 to TRBJ2-1; a stretch of 12 junction bases matches TRBD1. From the germline V gene, CDR1 is MDHEN and CDR2 is SYDVKM. The CDR3 spans 14 residues, from the cysteine through the phenylalanine. The DNA shown is the 42-base CDR3, in frame from base 1. V lost 5 bases and J lost 9 bases, and the count of bases not matched to a germline gene is 5.